This TCR beta chain emerged from a study of T cell changes during pregnancy in multiple sclerosis. The CDR3 loop spans 12 amino acids. The ends were cut back, 5 bases at V and 5 bases at J, with 9 bases in the middle. From germline, CDR1 is MDHEN and CDR2 SYDVKM. Using immunoSEQ multiplex PCR, the repertoire was profiled, and TCRdb retains in-frame clones only, with some absent. The repertoire holds about 40,000 clones, with almost 95% as singletons. The chain joins TRBV28 to TRBJ1-2, with D unclear. The receptor was isolated from a female donor with multiple sclerosis, enrolled in a pregnancy study. This specimen was CD4+ T cells from peripheral blood mononuclear cells, taken before pregnancy. CDR3 nucleotides: TGTGCCAGCAGTCTACCGAAATATGGCTACACCTTC. This codes for CASSLPKYGYTF.